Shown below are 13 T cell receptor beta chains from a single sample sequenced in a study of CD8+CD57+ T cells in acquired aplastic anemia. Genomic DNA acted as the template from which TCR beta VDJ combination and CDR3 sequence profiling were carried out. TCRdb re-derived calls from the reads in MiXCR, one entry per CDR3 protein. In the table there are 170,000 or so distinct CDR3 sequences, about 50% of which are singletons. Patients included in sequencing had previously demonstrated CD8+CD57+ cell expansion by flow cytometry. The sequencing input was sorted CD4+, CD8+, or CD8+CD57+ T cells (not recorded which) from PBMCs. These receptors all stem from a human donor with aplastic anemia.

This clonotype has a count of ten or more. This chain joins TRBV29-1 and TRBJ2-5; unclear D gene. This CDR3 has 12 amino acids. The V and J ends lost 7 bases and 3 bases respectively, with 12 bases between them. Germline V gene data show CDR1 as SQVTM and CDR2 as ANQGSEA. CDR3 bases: TGCAGCGCCTTGTCAGGAGAAGAGACCCAGTACTTC. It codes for CSALSGEETQYF.

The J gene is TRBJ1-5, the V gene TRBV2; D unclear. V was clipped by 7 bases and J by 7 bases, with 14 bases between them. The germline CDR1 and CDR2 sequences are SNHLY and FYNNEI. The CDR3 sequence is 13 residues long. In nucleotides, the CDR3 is TGTGCCAGCAATAATAGGTTAGGACAGCCCCAGCATTTT. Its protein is CASNNRLGQPQHF.

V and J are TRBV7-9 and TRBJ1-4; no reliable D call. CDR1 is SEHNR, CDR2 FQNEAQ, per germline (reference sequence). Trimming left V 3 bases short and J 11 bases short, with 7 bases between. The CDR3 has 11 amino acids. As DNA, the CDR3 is TGTGCCAGCAGCTTGGAAGGGAAACTGTTTTTT. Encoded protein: CASSLEGKLFF.

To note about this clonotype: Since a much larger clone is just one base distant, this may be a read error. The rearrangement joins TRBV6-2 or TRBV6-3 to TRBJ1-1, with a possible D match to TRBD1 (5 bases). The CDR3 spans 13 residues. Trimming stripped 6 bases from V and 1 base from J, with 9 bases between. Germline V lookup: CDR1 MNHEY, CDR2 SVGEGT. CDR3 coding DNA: TGTGCCAGCAGCCAACAGGAGAACACTGAAGCTTTCTTT. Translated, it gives CASSQQENTEAFF.

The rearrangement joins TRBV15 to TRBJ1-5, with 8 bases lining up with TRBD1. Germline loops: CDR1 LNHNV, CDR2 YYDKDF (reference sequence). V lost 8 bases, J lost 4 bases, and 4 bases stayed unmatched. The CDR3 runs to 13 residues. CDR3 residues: CATGRQGNQPQHF. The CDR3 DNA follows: TGTGCCACCGGTCGACAGGGGAATCAGCCCCAGCATTTT.

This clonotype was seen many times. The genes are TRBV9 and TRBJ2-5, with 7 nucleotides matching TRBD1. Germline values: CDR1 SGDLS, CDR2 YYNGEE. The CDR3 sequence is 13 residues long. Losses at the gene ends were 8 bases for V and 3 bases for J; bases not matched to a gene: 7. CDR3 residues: CASSVDREETQYF. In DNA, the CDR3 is TGTGCCAGTAGTGTTGACAGGGAAGAGACCCAGTACTTC.

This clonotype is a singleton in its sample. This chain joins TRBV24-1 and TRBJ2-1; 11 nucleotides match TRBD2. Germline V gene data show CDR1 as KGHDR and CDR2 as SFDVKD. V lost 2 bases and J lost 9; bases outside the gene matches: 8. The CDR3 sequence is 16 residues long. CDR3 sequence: CATSDSTSGTWSEQFF. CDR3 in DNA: TGTGCCACCAGTGATTCGACTAGCGGGACTTGGAGTGAGCAGTTCTTC.

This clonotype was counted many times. The CDR3 coding sequence is TGTGCCAGCAGCACTAGTCAAGAAGAGACCCAGTACTTC. Translation: CASSTSQEETQYF. The chain carries TRBV13 and TRBJ2-5; a weak D match, TRBD2 (5 bases). Trimming pared 5 bases from V and 3 bases from J, leaving 10 bases between. CDR3 length equals 13 residues. CDR1 PRHDT and CDR2 FYEKMQ come from the germline V gene (reference sequence).

This chain's CDR3 is CSASRLAGKGEQYF. As DNA, the CDR3 is TGCAGTGCCAGCCGTCTAGCGGGGAAGGGGGAGCAGTACTTC. The chain recombines TRBV20-1 with TRBJ2-7; TRBD2 aligns across 9 bases. The CDR3 has 14 residues. The junction had 13 bases not matched to a gene; V was cut back by 6 bases and J by 7 bases. Germline V gives CDR1 DFQATT, CDR2 SNEGSKA (reference sequence).

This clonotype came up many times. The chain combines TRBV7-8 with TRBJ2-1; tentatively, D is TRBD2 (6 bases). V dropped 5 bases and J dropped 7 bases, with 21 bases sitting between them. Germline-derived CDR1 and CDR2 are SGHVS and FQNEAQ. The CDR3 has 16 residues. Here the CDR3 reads CASSLKRRAPENEQFF. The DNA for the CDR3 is TGTGCCAGCAGCCTAAAGAGGAGGGCTCCGGAAAATGAGCAGTTCTTC.

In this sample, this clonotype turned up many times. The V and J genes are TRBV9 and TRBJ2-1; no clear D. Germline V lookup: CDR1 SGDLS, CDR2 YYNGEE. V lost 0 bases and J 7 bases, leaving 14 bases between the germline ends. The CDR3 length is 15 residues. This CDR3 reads CASSVDSFAGNEQFF. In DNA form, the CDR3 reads TGTGCCAGCAGCGTAGACTCTTTCGCTGGAAATGAGCAGTTCTTC.

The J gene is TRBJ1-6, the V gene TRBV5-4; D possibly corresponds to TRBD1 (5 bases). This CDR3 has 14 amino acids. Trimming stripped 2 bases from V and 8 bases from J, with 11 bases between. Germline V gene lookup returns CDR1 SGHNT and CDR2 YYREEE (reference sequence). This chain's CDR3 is CASSFGGSDSPLHF. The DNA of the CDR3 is TGTGCCAGCAGCTTTGGGGGGAGCGATTCACCCCTCCACTTT.

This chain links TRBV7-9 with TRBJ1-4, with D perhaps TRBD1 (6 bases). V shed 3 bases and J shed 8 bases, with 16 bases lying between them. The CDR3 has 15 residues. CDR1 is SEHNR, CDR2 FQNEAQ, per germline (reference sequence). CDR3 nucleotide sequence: TGTGCCAGCAGCTTGAGACAGGTGGTAGGGGAAAAACTGTTTTTT. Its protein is CASSLRQVVGEKLFF.